The 21 T cell receptor beta chains below all came from one sample that was sequenced in a study of T-cell reconstitution after alpha-beta-depleted transplantation in children. The TCRbeta library incorporated unique molecular identifiers. Using its own MiXCR run on the PCR reads, TCRdb lists one record per CDR3 protein. The sample yields about 360,000 distinct CDR3 sequences, about 14% seen once. The sequencing used PBMCs, collected from the stem cell graft. The source is a human donor who donated a stem cell graft to a child with Fanconi anemia.

The chain uses TRBV20-1 and TRBJ2-3; 7 nucleotides line up with TRBD1. Germline CDR1 reads DFQATT; CDR2 reads SNEGSKA (reference sequence). The V gene end was trimmed by 1 base and the J gene end by 4 bases; junction bases not matched to a gene: 5. The CDR3 sequence is 14 residues long. The CDR3 coding sequence is TGCAGTGCTAGAGGACAGGGATCGGCAGATACGCAGTATTTT. This translates into CSARGQGSADTQYF.

A few counts support this clonotype. The chain employs TRBV5-1 and TRBJ2-5; TRBD2 agrees at 14 bases. Germline-derived CDR1 and CDR2 are SGHRS and YFSETQ. The CDR3 length is 19 residues. V shed 7 bases, J shed 4 bases, and the junction held 18 bases outside the gene matches. CDR3 protein: CASSFPRLAGGVEGETQYF. Here the CDR3 DNA reads TGCGCCAGCTCATTCCCTCGACTAGCGGGGGGGGTTGAAGGAGAGACCCAGTACTTC.

This clonotype was seen many times. The chain employs TRBV2 and TRBJ2-7; perhaps TRBD1 as D (6 bases). The ends were cut back, 11 bases at V and 5 bases at J, with 19 bases in the middle. The CDR3 runs to 13 residues. Per germline, CDR1 SNHLY and CDR2 FYNNEI. The DNA for the CDR3 is TGTGCCGGCCGTACCGGGACATTCGACGAGCAGTACTTC. Translation gives CAGRTGTFDEQYF.

This clonotype showed up just a few times. The rearrangement links TRBV20-1 to TRBJ1-1; D remains ambiguous. V was cut by 5 bases and J by 2 bases, with 12 bases left in between. The CDR3 has 13 residues. The V gene's germline CDR1 is DFQATT and CDR2 SNEGSKA (reference sequence). This CDR3 is CSAFDFRNTEAFF. The DNA for the CDR3 is TGCAGTGCTTTTGACTTCAGAAACACTGAAGCTTTCTTT.

Many counts were recorded for this clonotype. This rearrangement joins TRBV6-5 to TRBJ1-5; 7 bases map to TRBD1. This CDR3 comprises 15 residues. The V and J ends lost 5 bases and 3 bases, in that order; junction bases with no gene match: 7. Germline V CDR1 and CDR2: MNHEY, SVGAGI. The DNA for the CDR3 is TGTGCCAGCAGTAGGGGAGGGGGCTCCAATCAGCCCCAGCATTTT. Translation gives CASSRGGGSNQPQHF.

CDR3 sequence reads: CTPRLASGDTQYF. The CDR3, as DNA: TGCACCCCTCGACTAGCATCTGGAGATACGCAGTATTTT. This sequence joins TRBV20-1 and TRBJ2-3, with 7 nucleotides matching TRBD2. Germline V lookup: CDR1 DFQATT, CDR2 SNEGSKA (reference sequence). The CDR3 runs to 13 residues.

The rearrangement uses TRBV12-3 or TRBV12-4 and TRBJ1-5; TRBD1 aligns across 9 bases. The ends lost 5 bases at V and 2 bases at J; junction bases unmatched: 16. The CDR3 length is 19 residues. CDR3 sequence: CASSGWPGQGKGGNQPQHF. The CDR3 nucleotides are TGTGCCAGCAGTGGCTGGCCGGGACAGGGAAAGGGCGGCAATCAGCCCCAGCATTTT.

At least ten counts were recorded for this clonotype. This rearrangement joins TRBV5-1 to TRBJ2-7, with D perhaps TRBD2 (5 bases). In germline, CDR1 is SGHRS, CDR2 YFSETQ. V lost 0 bases, J lost 7 bases, and 17 bases lay in between. CDR3 size: 15 residues. The CDR3 nucleotides are TGCGCCAGCAGCTTGGAGGGCGGCCAAACGGGAGAGCAGTACTTC. The encoded protein is CASSLEGGQTGEQYF.

This clonotype was seen many times. V is TRBV5-6 and J is TRBJ2-7, with 8 bases that match TRBD1. Trimming took 2 bases from V and 7 from J; bases not matched to a gene: 5. This CDR3 has 13 residues. CDR1 is SGHDT, CDR2 YYEEEE, per germline. In nucleotides, the CDR3 is TGTGCCAGCAGCTTCGGACAGGGCGGAGAGCAGTACTTC. Translated, it gives CASSFGQGGEQYF.

This chain joins TRBV3-1 and TRBJ1-5; D not resolved. V lost 3 bases and J 1 base, leaving 7 bases between the germline ends. CDR3 length: 14 amino acids. The germline gives CDR1 LGHDT, CDR2 YNNKEL (reference sequence). CDR3 coding DNA: TGTGCCAGCAGCCAGGGCATAAGCAATCAGCCCCAGCATTTT. It specifies CASSQGISNQPQHF.

This clonotype was observed at least ten times. This sequence joins TRBV7-2 and TRBJ2-5; 8 bases align to TRBD1. The CDR3 sequence is 13 residues long. Germline V lookup: CDR1 SGHTA, CDR2 FQGNSA. V was clipped by 5 bases and J by 5 bases; unmatched bases: 4. CDR3 loop: CASSRTGRETQYF. CDR3 nucleotides: TGTGCCAGCAGCCGGACAGGGAGGGAGACCCAGTACTTC.

This clonotype has ten or more counts. This sequence joins TRBV10-3 and TRBJ2-2; 8 bases fit TRBD1. Germline lookup yields CDR1 ENHRY and CDR2 SYGVKD. The junction had 9 bases not matched to a gene; V was cut back by 11 bases and J by 1 base. This CDR3 has 15 residues. In DNA form, the CDR3 reads TGTGCCGCCAATTCCGGGACAGGGAACACCGGGGAGCTGTTTTTT. It specifies CAANSGTGNTGELFF.

The chain links TRBV9 to TRBJ2-2; D is unresolved. V shed 4 bases and J shed 0 bases, with 7 bases lying between them. The length of the CDR3 is 14 residues. The germline CDR1 and CDR2 sequences are SGDLS and YYNGEE. The CDR3 loop is CASSSRANTGELFF. CDR3 in DNA: TGTGCCAGCAGCTCACGGGCGAACACCGGGGAGCTGTTTTTT.

This clonotype has at least ten counts. The genes are TRBV7-9 and TRBJ2-1, with D unclear. V lost 4 bases and J 9 bases, leaving 7 bases between the germline ends. The CDR3 covers 11 residues. The germline gives CDR1 SEHNR, CDR2 FQNEAQ (reference sequence). The CDR3 here is CASSSPIEQFF. The CDR3 DNA is TGTGCCAGCAGCTCCCCGATTGAGCAGTTCTTC.

This chain connects TRBV19 to TRBJ1-1, with unresolved D. V lost 4 bases to trimming and J lost 0 bases, with 12 bases between them. From germline, CDR1 is LNHDA and CDR2 SQIVND (reference sequence). The CDR3 sequence is 15 residues long. The CDR3 DNA follows: TGTGCCAGTAGTAGCCCAGATGTGGTGAACACTGAAGCTTTCTTT. It is translated as CASSSPDVVNTEAFF. The entire variable domain, with the rest obtained from reference TRBV19 and TRBJ1-1, is as follows: DGGITQSPKYLFRKEGQNVTLSCEQNLNHDAMYWYRQDPGQGLRLIYYSQIVNDFQKGDIAEGYSVSREKKESFPLTVTSAQKNPTAFYLCASSSPDVVNTEAFFGQGTRLTVV.

Ten or more counts support this clonotype. The chain has TRBV29-1 and TRBJ2-1, with 12 nucleotides matching TRBD1. The CDR3 spans 13 residues. Germline lookup yields CDR1 SQVTM and CDR2 ANQGSEA. After removal of 6 bases from V and 10 bases from J, the junction contained 7 bases not matched to a gene. CDR3 coding DNA: TGCAGCGTAACCGGGACAGGGGGCGAAGAGCAGTTCTTC. Translation: CSVTGTGGEEQFF.

This clonotype was seen only a few times. The gene calls are TRBV5-6 and TRBJ2-1; 10 bases align to TRBD1. The ends lost 2 bases at V and 7 bases at J; junction bases unmatched: 3. Germline lookup yields CDR1 SGHDT and CDR2 YYEEEE. This CDR3 has 14 amino acids. The CDR3 DNA reads TGTGCCAGCAGCTTCGGGACAGGGGTGAATGAGCAGTTCTTC. This translates into CASSFGTGVNEQFF.

The rearrangement joins TRBV2 to TRBJ1-1, with D hard to call. The V gene's germline CDR1 is SNHLY and CDR2 FYNNEI. Deletions cut 6 bases from V and 7 bases from J, with 18 bases between. The CDR3 covers 14 residues. For the CDR3, the DNA is TGTGCCAGCAGCGAACTACGGCAGCTAAGTGAAGCTTTCTTT. Encoded protein: CASSELRQLSEAFF.

This clonotype was detected a few times. The gene calls are TRBV20-1 and TRBJ1-4; D is unclear. The length of the CDR3 is 12 residues. Germline V gene lookup returns CDR1 DFQATT and CDR2 SNEGSKA (reference sequence). The V end lost 7 bases, the J end lost 5 bases, and 11 bases lay between the germline ends. CDR3 amino acids: CSGSLRNEKLFF. In DNA, the CDR3 is TGCAGTGGTAGCCTCAGAAATGAAAAACTGTTTTTT.

This clonotype was counted ten times or more. The J gene is TRBJ1-1, the V gene TRBV10-3; D may be TRBD1 (6 bases). V was pared by 3 bases and J by 1 base, with 9 bases between. The germline CDR1 and CDR2 sequences are ENHRY and SYGVKD. The CDR3 extends over 14 amino acids. For the CDR3, the DNA is TGTGCCATCAGTGAAGGGGGGCCGAACACTGAAGCTTTCTTT. It yields the protein CAISEGGPNTEAFF.

The chain carries TRBV12-3 or TRBV12-4 and TRBJ1-1; perhaps TRBD1 as D (5 bases). The CDR3 sequence is 15 residues long. The V end was cut by 5 bases, the J end by 5 bases, with 18 bases between. DNA of the CDR3: TGTGCCAGCAGTGGACTAAATGGGGCGCGGACTGAAGCTTTCTTT. Protein product: CASSGLNGARTEAFF.